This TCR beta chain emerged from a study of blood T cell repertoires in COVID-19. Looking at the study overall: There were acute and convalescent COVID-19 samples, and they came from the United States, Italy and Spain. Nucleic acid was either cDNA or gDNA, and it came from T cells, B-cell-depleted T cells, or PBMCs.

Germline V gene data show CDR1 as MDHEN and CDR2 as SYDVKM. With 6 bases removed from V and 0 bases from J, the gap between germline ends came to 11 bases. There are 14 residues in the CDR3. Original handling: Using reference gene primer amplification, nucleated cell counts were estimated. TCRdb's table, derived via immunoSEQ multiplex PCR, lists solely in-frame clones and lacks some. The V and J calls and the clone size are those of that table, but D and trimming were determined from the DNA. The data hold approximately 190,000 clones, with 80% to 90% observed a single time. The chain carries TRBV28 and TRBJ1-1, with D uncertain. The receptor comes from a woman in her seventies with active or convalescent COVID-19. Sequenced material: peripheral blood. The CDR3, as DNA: TGTGCCAGCAGCCCGGGTTACATGAACACTGAAGCTTTCTTT. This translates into CASSPGYMNTEAFF.